This T cell receptor beta chain is from a study of T cell responses to AZD1222 COVID-19 vaccine. Sequenced by immunoSEQ multiplex PCR; TCRdb stores in-frame clones only, minus some. The table has roughly 200,000 clones, approximately 86% seen once. The CDR3 runs to 12 residues. V dropped 11 bases and J dropped 2 bases, with 10 bases sitting between them. CDR1 is LNHDA, CDR2 SQIVND, per germline (reference sequence). The sequence was collected from an adult in good health. The sequencing used peripheral blood, collected on day 0 of AZD1222 vaccination. The chain employs TRBV19 and TRBJ2-1; D not resolved. The CDR3 loop reads CASSHPYNEQFF. The CDR3 DNA follows: TGTGCCTCCTCCCACCCCTACAATGAGCAGTTCTTC.